The clone carrying this TCR beta chain has ten or more counts. Its specificity is not known. Exclusion of a patient resulted from uncontrolled infection, other autoimmune disease, pregnancy or lactation. Based on clinical symptoms, serum thyroxine and TRAb, thyroid ultrasound and orbital computed tomography, diagnoses were reached. The length of the CDR3 is 15 residues. Looked up from germline, CDR1 is DFQATT and CDR2 is SNEGSKA (reference sequence). V was clipped by 2 bases and J by 4 bases, with 14 bases between them. The data derive from a study of T cells in Graves' hyperthyroidism and ophthalmopathy. Study as a whole: Peripheral blood was collected at initial diagnosis, before any treatment. Study-level points and caveats: The model forecast ophthalmopathy, anticipating it by a median roughly 6.3 months before onset.

Amplified regions were TCR beta CDR3 sequences from RNA transcripts. TCR CDR3 regions were first amplified by RT-PCR with HTBI primers. Via MiXCR, TCRdb re-called the multiplex PCR reads, giving one row per CDR3 protein. Seen here are hundreds of thousands of distinct CDR3 sequences, approximately 15% observed once, and the top ten hold 10% to 13%. Material for sequencing was blood. This sequence was found in a woman aged 18-29 years with Graves' hyperthyroidism. The gene calls are TRBV20-1 and TRBJ2-2; no clear D. The CDR3 protein is CSARPLGVGTGELFF. The CDR3 nucleotides are TGCAGTGCTAGACCCCTCGGAGTAGGCACCGGGGAGCTGTTTTTT.